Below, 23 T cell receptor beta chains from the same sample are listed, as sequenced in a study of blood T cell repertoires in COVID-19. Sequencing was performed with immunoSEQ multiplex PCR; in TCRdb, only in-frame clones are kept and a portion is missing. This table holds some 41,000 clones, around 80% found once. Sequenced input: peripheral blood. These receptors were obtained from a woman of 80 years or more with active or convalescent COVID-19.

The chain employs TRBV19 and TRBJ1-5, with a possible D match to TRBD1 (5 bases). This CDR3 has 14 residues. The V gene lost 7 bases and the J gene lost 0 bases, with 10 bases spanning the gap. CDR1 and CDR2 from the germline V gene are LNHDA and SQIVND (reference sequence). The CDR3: CASTTANSNQPQHF. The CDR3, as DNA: TGTGCCAGTACGACAGCTAATAGCAATCAGCCCCAGCATTTT.

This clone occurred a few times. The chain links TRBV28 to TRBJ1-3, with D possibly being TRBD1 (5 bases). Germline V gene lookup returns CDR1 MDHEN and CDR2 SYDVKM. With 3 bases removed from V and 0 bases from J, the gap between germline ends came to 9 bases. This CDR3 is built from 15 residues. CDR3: CASSLSRVSGNTIYF. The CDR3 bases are TGTGCCAGCAGTTTGTCCAGGGTCTCTGGAAACACCATATATTTT.

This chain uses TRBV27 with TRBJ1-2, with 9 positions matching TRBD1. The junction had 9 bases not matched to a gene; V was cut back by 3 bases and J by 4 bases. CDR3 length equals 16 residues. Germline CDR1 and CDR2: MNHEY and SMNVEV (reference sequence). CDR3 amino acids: CASSLVGQGKGYGYTF. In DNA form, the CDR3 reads TGTGCCAGCAGTTTGGTCGGACAGGGGAAGGGCTATGGCTACACCTTC.

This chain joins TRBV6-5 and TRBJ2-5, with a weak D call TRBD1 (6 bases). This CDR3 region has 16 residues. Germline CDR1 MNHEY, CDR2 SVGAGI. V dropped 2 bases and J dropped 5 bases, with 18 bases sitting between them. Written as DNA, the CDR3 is TGTGCCAGCAGTTACCGCCTCCCAGGGGACGGGGAGACCCAGTACTTC. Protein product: CASSYRLPGDGETQYF.

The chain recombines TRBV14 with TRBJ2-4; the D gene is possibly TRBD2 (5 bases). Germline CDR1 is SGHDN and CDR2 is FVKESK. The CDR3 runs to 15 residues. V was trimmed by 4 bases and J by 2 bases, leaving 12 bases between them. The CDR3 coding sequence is TGTGCCAGCAGCCCACCGGGGAGCCCCAAAAACATTCAGTACTTC. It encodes CASSPPGSPKNIQYF.

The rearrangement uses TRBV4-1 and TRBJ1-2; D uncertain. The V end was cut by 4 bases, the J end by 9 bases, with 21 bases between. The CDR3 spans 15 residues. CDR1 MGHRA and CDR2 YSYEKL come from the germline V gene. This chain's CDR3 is CASSLLSSGDRSYTF. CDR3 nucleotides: TGCGCCAGCAGCCTCCTGTCCTCCGGGGATCGGAGCTACACCTTC.

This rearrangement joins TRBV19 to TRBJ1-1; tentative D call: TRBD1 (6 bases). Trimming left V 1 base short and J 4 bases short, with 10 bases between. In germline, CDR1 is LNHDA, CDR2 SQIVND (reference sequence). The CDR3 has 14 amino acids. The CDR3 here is CASSIVGTITEAFF. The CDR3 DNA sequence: TGTGCCAGTAGTATAGTGGGGACAATCACTGAAGCTTTCTTT.

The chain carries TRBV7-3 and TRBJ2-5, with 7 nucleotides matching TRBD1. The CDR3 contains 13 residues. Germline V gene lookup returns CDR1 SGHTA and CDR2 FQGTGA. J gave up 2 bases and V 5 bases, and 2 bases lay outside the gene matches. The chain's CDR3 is CASSRTGQETQYF. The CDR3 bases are TGTGCCAGCAGCAGGACAGGACAAGAGACCCAGTACTTC.

CDR3: CASSFGAGRSTDTQYF. For the CDR3, the DNA is TGTGCCAGCAGCTTTGGAGCGGGACGGAGCACAGATACGCAGTATTTT. The chain joins TRBV7-3 to TRBJ2-3; TRBD2 matches 7 bases. The V segment lost 3 bases and the J segment 0 bases; nucleotides outside the gene matches: 6. Germline V CDR1 and CDR2: SGHTA, FQGTGA. The CDR3 spans 16 residues.

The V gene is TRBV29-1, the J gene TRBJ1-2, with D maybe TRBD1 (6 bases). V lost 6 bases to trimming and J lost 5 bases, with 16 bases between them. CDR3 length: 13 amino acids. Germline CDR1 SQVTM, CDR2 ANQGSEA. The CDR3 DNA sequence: TGCAGCGTCGACTCGACAGGAACATATGGCTACACCTTC. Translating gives CSVDSTGTYGYTF.

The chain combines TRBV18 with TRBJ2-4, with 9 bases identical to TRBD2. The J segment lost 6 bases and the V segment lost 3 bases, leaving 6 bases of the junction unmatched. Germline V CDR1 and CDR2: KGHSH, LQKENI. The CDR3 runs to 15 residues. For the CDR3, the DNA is TGTGCCAGCTCACCCACCGGAGCGGGAGGAAACATTCAGTACTTC. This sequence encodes CASSPTGAGGNIQYF.

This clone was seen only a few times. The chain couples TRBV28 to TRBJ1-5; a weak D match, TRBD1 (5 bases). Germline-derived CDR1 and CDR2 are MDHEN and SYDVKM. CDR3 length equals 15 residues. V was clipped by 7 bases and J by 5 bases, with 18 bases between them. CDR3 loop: CASNLPGRGDQPQHF. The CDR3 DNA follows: TGTGCCAGCAACCTCCCCGGACGGGGGGATCAGCCCCAGCATTTT.

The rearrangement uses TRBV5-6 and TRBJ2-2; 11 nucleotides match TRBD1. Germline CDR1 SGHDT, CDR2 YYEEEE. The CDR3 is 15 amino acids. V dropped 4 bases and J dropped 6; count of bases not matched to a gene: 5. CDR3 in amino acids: CASSPGQGAAGELFF. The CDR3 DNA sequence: TGTGCCAGCAGCCCCGGACAGGGGGCAGCCGGGGAGCTGTTTTTT.

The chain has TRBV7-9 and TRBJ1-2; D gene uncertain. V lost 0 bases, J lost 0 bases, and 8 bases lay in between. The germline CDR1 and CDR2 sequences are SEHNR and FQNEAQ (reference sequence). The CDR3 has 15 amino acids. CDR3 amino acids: CASSLAPLANYGYTF. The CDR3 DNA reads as TGTGCCAGCAGCTTAGCTCCACTTGCTAACTATGGCTACACCTTC.

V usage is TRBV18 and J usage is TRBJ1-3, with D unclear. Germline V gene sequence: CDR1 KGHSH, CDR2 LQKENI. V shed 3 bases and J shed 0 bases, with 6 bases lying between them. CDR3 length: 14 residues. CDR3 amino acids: CASSPQNSGNTIYF. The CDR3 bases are TGTGCCAGCTCACCCCAGAACTCTGGAAACACCATATATTTT.

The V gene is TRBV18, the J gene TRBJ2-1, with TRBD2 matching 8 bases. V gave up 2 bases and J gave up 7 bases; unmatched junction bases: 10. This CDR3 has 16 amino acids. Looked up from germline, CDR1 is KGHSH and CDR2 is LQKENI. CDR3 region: CASSPTWASGLNEQFF. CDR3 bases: TGTGCCAGCTCACCAACCTGGGCTAGCGGGTTGAATGAGCAGTTCTTC. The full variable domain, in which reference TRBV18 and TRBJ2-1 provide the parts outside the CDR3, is NAGVMQNPRHLVRRRGQEARLRCSPMKGHSHVYWYRQLPEEGLKFMVYLQKENIIDESGMPKERFSAEFPKEGPSILRIQQVVRGDSAAYFCASSPTWASGLNEQFFGPGTRLTVL.

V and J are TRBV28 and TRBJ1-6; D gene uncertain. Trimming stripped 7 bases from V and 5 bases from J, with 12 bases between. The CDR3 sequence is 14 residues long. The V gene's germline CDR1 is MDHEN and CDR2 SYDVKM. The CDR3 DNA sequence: TGTGCCAGCACCCCAGTACCCAATAATTCACCCCTCCACTTT. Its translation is CASTPVPNNSPLHF.

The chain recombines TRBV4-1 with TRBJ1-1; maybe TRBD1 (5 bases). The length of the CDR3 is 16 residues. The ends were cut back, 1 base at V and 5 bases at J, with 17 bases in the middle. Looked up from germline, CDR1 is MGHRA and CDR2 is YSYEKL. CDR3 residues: CASSQVLARGVTEAFF. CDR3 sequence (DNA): TGCGCCAGCAGCCAAGTACTGGCGCGGGGGGTGACTGAAGCTTTCTTT.

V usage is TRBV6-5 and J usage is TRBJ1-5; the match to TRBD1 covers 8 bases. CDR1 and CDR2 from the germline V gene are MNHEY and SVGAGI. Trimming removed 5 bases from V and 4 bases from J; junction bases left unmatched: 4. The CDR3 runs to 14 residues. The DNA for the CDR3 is TGTGCCAGCAGTACGGGACAGGCAAATCAGCCCCAGCATTTT. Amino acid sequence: CASSTGQANQPQHF.

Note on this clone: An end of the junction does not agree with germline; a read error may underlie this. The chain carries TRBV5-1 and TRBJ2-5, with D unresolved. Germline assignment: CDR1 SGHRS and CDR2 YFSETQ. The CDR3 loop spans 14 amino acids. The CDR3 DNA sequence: TGCGCCAGCAGGTTGGGTGTCTCCCAAGAGACCCAGTACTTC. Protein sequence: CASRLGVSQETQYF.

The CDR3 DNA follows: TGTGCCACCACGGGAGGAGCTAACTATGGCTACACCTTC. Translated, it gives CATTGGANYGYTF. The chain uses TRBV10-3 and TRBJ1-2; D remains unclear. The germline V and J ends were trimmed by 10 bases and 0 bases, with 12 bases remaining between them. CDR1 is ENHRY and CDR2 is SYGVKD in the germline V gene. The CDR3 has 13 residues.

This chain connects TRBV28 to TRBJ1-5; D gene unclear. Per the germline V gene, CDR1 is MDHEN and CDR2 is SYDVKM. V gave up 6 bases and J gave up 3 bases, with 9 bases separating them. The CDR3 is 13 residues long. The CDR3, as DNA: TGTGCCAGCAGCCGCGGGAACAATCAGCCCCAGCATTTT. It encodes CASSRGNNQPQHF.

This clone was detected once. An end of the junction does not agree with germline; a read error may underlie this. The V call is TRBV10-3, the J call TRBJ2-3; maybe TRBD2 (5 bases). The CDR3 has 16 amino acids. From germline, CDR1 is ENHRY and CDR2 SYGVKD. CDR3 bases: TGTGCCATCAGTGAGTCGAATCCTCCTAGCACCGATACGCAGTATTTT. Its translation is CAISESNPPSTDTQYF.